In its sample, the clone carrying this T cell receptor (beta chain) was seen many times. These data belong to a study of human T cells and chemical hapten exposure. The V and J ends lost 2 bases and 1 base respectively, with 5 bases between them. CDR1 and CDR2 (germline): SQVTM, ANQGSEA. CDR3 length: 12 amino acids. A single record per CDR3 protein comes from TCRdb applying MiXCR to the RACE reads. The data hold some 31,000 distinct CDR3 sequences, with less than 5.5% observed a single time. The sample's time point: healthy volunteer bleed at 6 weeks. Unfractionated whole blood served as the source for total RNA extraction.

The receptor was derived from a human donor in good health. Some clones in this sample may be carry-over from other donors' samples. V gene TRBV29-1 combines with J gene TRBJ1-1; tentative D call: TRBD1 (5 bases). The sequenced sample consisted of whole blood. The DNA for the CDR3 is TGCAGCGTTGAAACAGGGAACACTGAAGCTTTCTTT. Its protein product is CSVETGNTEAFF.